Below, one TCR beta chain is given with its context. The antigen this receptor binds is unknown. The record has no base qualities; no much larger clone is one base away. The sample originates from a study of somatic mutations in cytotoxic T cells in rheumatoid arthritis (dated by TCRdb to the late 2010s). For the wider study: A FACSAria II or Sony SH800 was used to flow-sort some V beta antibody-stained T-cell populations at nearly 100% purity, and TCRB sequencing was also done on sorted V beta1+ cells. The study asked whether expanded CD8+ T-cell clones in newly diagnosed, untreated rheumatoid arthritis carry somatic mutations, and used TCRB deep sequencing to characterize clonality. TCRB deep sequencing covered approximately 69 patients with rheumatoid arthritis along with 15 to 20 healthy controls. Median age was essentially the same in the patient group and the control group.

The 15 to 25 healthy controls were blood donors whose buffy coats were used; they had a median age of approximately 59 years (range roughly 20-75), and 45% to 70% were female. Flow cytometry confirmed the purity of CD4+ and CD8+ cells that had been isolated by positive magnetic bead selection on an AutoMACS. Ficoll-Paque PLUS density gradient separation was used to isolate peripheral blood mononuclear cells. DNA from CD4-enriched, CD8-enriched or PBMC samples was extracted using Nucleospin Tissue or Tissue XS kits and then quantified on a Qubit 2.0 fluorometer. TCRB CDR3 sequencing used the immunoSEQ assay on genomic DNA. The study's processing was this. Analyses were restricted to productive TCRB rearrangements. A clone was defined by a unique TCRB CDR3 sequence, and clonality was computed as a productive clonality index based on Shannon entropy. Repertoire overlap between two samples was calculated from the template counts of each clone relative to total templates per sample. V-gene usage from TCRB sequencing and V-gene usage measured by flow cytometry were correlated (Spearman r of 0.61). In its TCRdb copy, this immuneACCESS table keeps in-frame sequences only and misses some clones. Where compared with another copy, unresolved V genes explain less than half of these, and the others have no known cause. That table furnishes V, J and clone size, whereas the DNA furnished D and trimming. The sample data list 15,000 to 20,000 clones, and approximately 69% of these were observed just once. The ten top clones hold 5.3% of the sample.

Points the paper makes about the study in general: In about an eighth of the roughly 60 patients the largest CD8+ clone exceeded 20% of CD8+ cells, and several identical CD8+ TCRB sequences were shared between blood and synovial fluid. It was unknown which antigens the expanded CD8+ clones targeted, and their absence from virus-specific databases did not exclude viral specificity. CD8+ clonality increased with age in patients (Spearman r of about 0.5) but not in healthy controls. There was no significant difference in CD8+ T-cell clonality between rheumatoid arthritis patients and age-matched healthy controls.

Sequencing was carried out using CD8+ T cells sorted from blood. The sequence derives from a man aged 55 to 70 in good health.

The DNA reads as follows: TGTGCCAGCAGCCTCGGACAGGGGATGGCTGGCTACACCTTC. It translates to CASSLGQGMAGYTF. The sequence links TRBV6-5 to TRBJ1-2, with TRBD1 identical over 9 junction bases. Via the germline V gene, CDR1 is MNHEY and CDR2 SVGAGI. The CDR3 runs 14 amino acids, cysteine and phenylalanine included. The kept DNA is CDR3 alone, 42 bases in frame from the first base. Here V drops 6 bases and J drops 7 bases, and the junction holds 9 bases not matched to any gene.